A selection of T cell receptor beta chains follows, all from one sample in a study of T cell responses to AZD1222 COVID-19 vaccine. Only in-frame clones appear in the TCRdb table, and some are missing; sequencing was by immunoSEQ multiplex PCR. The table includes about 150,000 clones, roughly 86% detected once. The material was peripheral blood, obtained 28 days after the second AZD1222 dose. These TCRs come from an adult who received the AZD1222 COVID-19 vaccine. Both conserved end residues are part of each CDR3. Fields, in order: D gene, clone size, J gene, V gene, CDR3 DNA, CDR3 protein. The D gene is left open where the match is weak. A clone size is listed for some rows: how often the clone was seen (once, few, many), or a class if it is expanded.

. | . | TRBJ1-5 | TRBV28 | TGTGCCAGCAGTTCACACGGGGAGGTGCGCAATCAGCCCCAGCATTTT | CASSSHGEVRNQPQHF
TRBD2 | . | TRBJ2-7 | TRBV11-2 | TGTGCCAGCAGCTCCGGACCGGGGGGCGAGCAGTACTTC | CASSSGPGGEQYF
. | . | TRBJ2-7 | TRBV10-2 | TGCGCCAGCAGTGTCGGCTACGAGCAGTACTTC | CASSVGYEQYF
TRBD1 | . | TRBJ2-3 | TRBV10-3 | TGTGCCATCAGTGACTCTGGGACAGGAGATTACACAGATACGCAGTATTTT | CAISDSGTGDYTDTQYF
. | . | TRBJ2-2 | TRBV7-9 | TGTGCCAGCAGCCGGCGGGGCGGATTCACCGGGGAGCTGTTTTTT | CASSRRGGFTGELFF
. | . | TRBJ1-5 | TRBV27 | TGTGCCAGCAGCTATAGCAATCAGCCCCAGCATTTT | CASSYSNQPQHF
. | . | TRBJ1-1 | TRBV29-1 | TGCAGCGTCCGCGATGGAGGGACTGAAGCTTTCTTT | CSVRDGGTEAFF
. | . | TRBJ2-3 | TRBV9 | TGTGCCAGCAGCGTGGGGCCCACAGATACGCAGTATTTT | CASSVGPTDTQYF
. | . | TRBJ1-4 | TRBV28 | TGTGCCAGCAACCCCTCGGGGATAAATGAAAAACTGTTTTTT | CASNPSGINEKLFF
TRBD1 | . | TRBJ1-1 | TRBV6-5 | TGTGCCAGCAGTTACTCGTATCGACAGGGGACTGAAGCTTTCTTT | CASSYSYRQGTEAFF
. | few | TRBJ1-3 | TRBV2 | TGTGCCAGCACTGAGGGACCTGGAAACACCATATATTTT | CASTEGPGNTIYF
. | once | TRBJ1-2 | TRBV14 | TGTGCCAGCAGCCAAGATATCCAGGCGGGCTATGGCTACACCTTC | CASSQDIQAGYGYTF
. | . | TRBJ2-7 | TRBV7-9 | TGTGCCAGCAGCTTAGACGGGACGGAGCAGTACTTC | CASSLDGTEQYF
TRBD2 | . | TRBJ2-7 | TRBV30 | TGTGCCTGGAGTAGCCTAGCGGGGACTTACGAGCAGTACTTC | CAWSSLAGTYEQYF
. | . | TRBJ2-3 | TRBV2 | TGTGCCTCCAACCGGGCAGATACGCAGTATTTT | CASNRADTQYF
. | . | TRBJ2-3 | TRBV7-9 | TGTGCCAGCAGCTCCGACCACCAAGGGGCAGATACGCAGTATTTT | CASSSDHQGADTQYF
. | once | TRBJ2-2 | TRBV2 | TGTGCCAGCAGTGAGGAGGATTTTGGGGAGCTGTTTTTT | CASSEEDFGELFF
. | . | TRBJ2-7 | TRBV28 | TGTGCCAGCACCCAATACCGGGGGCCGCGTGAGCAGTACTTC | CASTQYRGPREQYF
. | . | TRBJ2-1 | TRBV7-7 | TGTGCTAGCAGCTTGGGGGCCCCAGGCTACAATGAGCAGTTCTTC | CASSLGAPGYNEQFF
. | . | TRBJ1-2 | TRBV6-1 | TGTGCCAGCAGTGAGTTCTTCGACCGACCCAGCCCCTATGGCTACACCTTC | CASSEFFDRPSPYGYTF
. | few | TRBJ2-1 | TRBV4-1 | TGCGCCAGCAGCTCCTACCCGGGGGCCACAACCATCAATGAGCAGTTCTTC | CASSSYPGATTINEQFF
. | . | TRBJ1-3 | TRBV5-1 | TGCGCCAGCAGACCGGATGTAAGCTCTGGAAACACCATATATTTT | CASRPDVSSGNTIYF
. | few | TRBJ1-4 | TRBV2 | TGTGCCAGCAGTGGTCAGACTTCAACTAATGAAAAACTGTTTTTT | CASSGQTSTNEKLFF
. | . | TRBJ2-7 | TRBV4-2 | TGTGCCAGCAGCCAAGATAGAATTGGCGAGCAGTACTTC | CASSQDRIGEQYF
. | few | TRBJ1-6 | TRBV11-2 | TGTGCCAGCATCGGACGCGGGGGGAATTCACCCCTCCACTTT | CASIGRGGNSPLHF
TRBD1 | . | TRBJ1-6 | TRBV5-4 | TGTGCCAGCAGCTTGGGAGGGACAGGGAAAGAATCACCCCTCCACTTT | CASSLGGTGKESPLHF
. | . | TRBJ1-5 | TRBV6-2/TRBV6-3 | TGTGCCAGCAGTTACGGTTGGAGTATGGGCAATCAGCCCCAGCATTTT | CASSYGWSMGNQPQHF
TRBD1 | . | TRBJ1-1 | TRBV29-1 | TGCAGCGGGGGACAGAGGAACACTGAAGCTTTCTTT | CSGGQRNTEAFF
. | . | TRBJ1-4 | TRBV30 | TGTGCCTGGAGTGTCCCCCGGGCAGGGCAGGGGAATGAAAAACTGTTTTTT | CAWSVPRAGQGNEKLFF
TRBD2 | . | TRBJ2-2 | TRBV6-2/TRBV6-3 | TGTGCCAGCAGTCGCCCGGTAACGGGGGGCACCGGGGAGCTGTTTTTT | CASSRPVTGGTGELFF
TRBD1 | . | TRBJ1-3 | TRBV18 | TGTGCCAGCTCACCACCGCCGGGACAGGGCGCGGATACCATATATTTT | CASSPPPGQGADTIYF
. | few | TRBJ2-7 | TRBV5-1 | TGCGCCAGCAGCTTGGGACAGGTGGTGAGCGAGCAGTACTTC | CASSLGQVVSEQYF
. | . | TRBJ2-7 | TRBV13 | TGTGCCAGCAGCTTAGAAGATTACGAGCAGTACTTC | CASSLEDYEQYF